This T cell receptor (beta chain) was identified in a study of T cell responses to AZD1222 COVID-19 vaccine. Regarding the study as a whole: In a largely white British group with more females than males, clonal diversity was possibly underestimated.

Trimming shortened V by 6 bases and J by 6 bases, and 15 bases separated the two germline ends. Germline V gene lookup returns CDR1 SQVTM and CDR2 ANQGSEA. The CDR3 is 12 residues long. Note on this clone: The target antigen is unknown.

Produced via immunoSEQ multiplex PCR; TCRdb's table is partial and in-frame only. The profile covers 95,000 to 150,000 clones, with around 93% appearing a single time and 1.1% taken by the ten largest. The chain combines TRBV29-1 with TRBJ2-7; D is uncertain. The sample consisted of peripheral blood, taken on day 0 of AZD1222 vaccination. This clonotype was sampled from an adult in good health. The CDR3 coding sequence is TGCAGCGTCGAGAACCTCGGTCGCGAGCAGTACTTC. Translated, it gives CSVENLGREQYF.